The 13 T cell receptor beta chains reported below all come from one sample, sequenced in a study of T cell responses to AZD1222 COVID-19 vaccine. The data were produced by immunoSEQ multiplex PCR, yet TCRdb's version contains in-frame clones alone and is incomplete. The repertoire holds 120,000 or so clones, with 92% as singletons. This specimen was peripheral blood, taken on day 0 of AZD1222 vaccination. The receptors come from an adult in good health.

The chain links TRBV25-1 to TRBJ1-4; 9 bases are a match to TRBD1. Germline lookup yields CDR1 MGHDK and CDR2 SYGVNS. J lost 8 bases, V lost 7 bases, and 11 bases had no gene match. The CDR3 is 15 amino acids. The chain's CDR3 is CASISSQGAPEKLFF. Written as DNA, the CDR3 is TGTGCCAGCATATCGTCACAGGGGGCGCCGGAAAAACTGTTTTTT.

This clone was found once. The rearrangement joins TRBV6-5 to TRBJ2-7; D not certain. The CDR3 runs to 15 residues. Germline CDR1 MNHEY, CDR2 SVGAGI. The germline V and J ends were trimmed by 7 bases and 2 bases, with 18 bases remaining between them. The CDR3 region is CASTPKGRFTYEQYF. CDR3 coding DNA: TGTGCCAGCACTCCGAAAGGACGGTTCACCTACGAGCAGTACTTC.

V and J are TRBV19 and TRBJ1-1, with 7 bases that match TRBD1. The CDR3 spans 13 residues. Germline trimming cut 6 bases from V and 1 base from J; bases unmatched to any gene: 2. Germline CDR1 is LNHDA and CDR2 is SQIVND (reference sequence). CDR3 bases: TGTGCCAGTAGGGACAGGCCGAACACTGAAGCTTTCTTT. Its translation: CASRDRPNTEAFF. The whole variable domain, filled in from reference TRBV19 and TRBJ1-1, reads DGGITQSPKYLFRKEGQNVTLSCEQNLNHDAMYWYRQDPGQGLRLIYYSQIVNDFQKGDIAEGYSVSREKKESFPLTVTSAQKNPTAFYLCASRDRPNTEAFFGQGTRLTVV.

This chain uses TRBV28 with TRBJ2-2; 8 bases are a match to TRBD2. The junction had 3 bases not matched to a gene; V was cut back by 8 bases and J by 7 bases. The CDR3 is 12 residues long. Germline assignment: CDR1 MDHEN and CDR2 SYDVKM. The CDR3 protein is CASREGIGELFF. Here the CDR3 DNA reads TGTGCCAGCCGGGAGGGTATCGGGGAGCTGTTTTTT.

This clone was seen just once. The chain combines TRBV7-2 with TRBJ2-1; D perhaps matches TRBD2 (7 bases). Germline V CDR1 and CDR2: SGHTA, FQGNSA. The length of the CDR3 is 15 residues. With 3 bases removed from V and 6 bases from J, the gap between germline ends came to 15 bases. CDR3 nucleotide sequence: TGTGCCAGCAGCTTTTGGGGGGGCCTTATCAATGAGCAGTTCTTC. As protein: CASSFWGGLINEQFF.

The rearrangement links TRBV27 to TRBJ1-5; no clear D. Per the germline V gene, CDR1 is MNHEY and CDR2 is SMNVEV (reference sequence). V was pared by 3 bases and J by 5 bases, with 17 bases between. The CDR3 has 16 residues. As DNA, the CDR3 is TGTGCCAGCAGTTTTTCGGCCCTACCCGGCCATCAGCCCCAGCATTTT. The encoded protein is CASSFSALPGHQPQHF.

This sequence joins TRBV27 and TRBJ1-3; D is perhaps TRBD1 (5 bases). The CDR3 contains 19 residues. Trimming pared 2 bases from V and 4 bases from J, leaving 24 bases between. The germline gives CDR1 MNHEY, CDR2 SMNVEV (reference sequence). DNA for the CDR3: TGTGCCAGCAGTTTAGAGGGGCCGTACCGACAAGATGCCGGAAACACCATATATTTT. It is translated as CASSLEGPYRQDAGNTIYF.

The chain joins TRBV3-1 (or the pseudogene TRBV3-2) to TRBJ1-2; D remains unclear. Germline-derived CDR1 and CDR2 are LGHDT and YNNKEL (reference sequence). V was shortened by 4 bases and J by 7 bases, with 7 bases between the two germline ends. The CDR3 has 11 amino acids. CDR3 bases: TGTGCCAGCAGCCGAGGACGTGGCTACACCTTC. It yields the protein CASSRGRGYTF.

This chain links TRBV5-1 with TRBJ2-1, with 7 bases lining up with TRBD2. CDR1 and CDR2 (germline): SGHRS, YFSETQ. Germline trimming cut 4 bases from V and 6 bases from J; bases unmatched to any gene: 10. The CDR3 consists of 15 residues. The CDR3 is CASSGRGLDFNEQFF. DNA for the CDR3: TGCGCCAGCAGCGGGAGGGGACTTGACTTCAATGAGCAGTTCTTC.

This chain joins TRBV9 and TRBJ1-1, with D perhaps matching TRBD1 (5 bases). The V and J ends lost 3 bases and 1 base respectively, with 13 bases between them. Germline V lookup: CDR1 SGDLS, CDR2 YYNGEE. The CDR3 loop spans 15 amino acids. This CDR3 is CASSASRGWNTEAFF. As DNA, the CDR3 is TGTGCCAGCAGCGCCTCGAGGGGTTGGAACACTGAAGCTTTCTTT.

The rearrangement uses TRBV19 and TRBJ2-3; a weak D match, TRBD2 (7 bases). This CDR3 comprises 16 residues. CDR1 and CDR2 from the germline V gene are LNHDA and SQIVND (reference sequence). Trimming took off 8 bases at V and 1 base at J, with 19 bases between the two ends. This CDR3 is CASATRGGLGTDTQYF. In nucleotides, the CDR3 is TGTGCCAGTGCGACAAGGGGGGGACTTGGCACAGATACGCAGTATTTT.

The genes are TRBV5-1 and TRBJ2-7; tentatively, D is TRBD2 (6 bases). The CDR3 spans 14 residues. In germline, CDR1 is SGHRS, CDR2 YFSETQ. Trimming cost V 0 bases and J 0 bases, with 7 bases left between them. CDR3 region: CASSLGGDSYEQYF. Written as DNA, the CDR3 is TGCGCCAGCAGCTTGGGGGGGGACTCCTACGAGCAGTACTTC.

V gene TRBV5-6 combines with J gene TRBJ2-3; D might be TRBD2 (6 bases). Germline CDR1 SGHDT, CDR2 YYEEEE. Between the trimmed V and J ends, which lost 6 bases and 1 base, there was a span of 15 bases. The CDR3 is made up of 15 amino acids. The CDR3 sequence: CASTRTGSGTDTQYF. The CDR3 bases are TGTGCCAGCACCCGCACCGGGAGTGGCACAGATACGCAGTATTTT.